The clone carrying this T cell receptor beta chain was picked up a small number of times. The PCR had 60 Vbeta and 13 Jbeta primers. This table comes from immunoSEQ multiplex PCR, and its TCRdb copy is limited to in-frame clones, with some not included. The sample lists about 200,000 clones; about 83% were seen once. The data were taken from a study of cytomegalovirus exposure and HLA in healthy donors. The V gene's germline CDR1 is SGDLS and CDR2 YYNGEE. The V end was cut by 0 bases, the J end by 4 bases, with 10 bases between. The CDR3 extends over 14 amino acids. The chain joins TRBV9 to TRBJ1-1; D ambiguous. Sequencing was done on a sample of PBMCs. This TCR was recovered from a man aged 35-49 years in good health and CMV-seropositive. The CDR3 spells CASSVEQQSTEAFF. CDR3 in DNA: TGTGCCAGCAGCGTAGAACAGCAGAGCACTGAAGCTTTCTTT. Filled out from reference TRBV9 and TRBJ1-1, the complete variable domain reads DSGVTQTPKHLITATGQRVTLRCSPRSGDLSVYWYQQSLDQGLQFLIQYYNGEERAKGNILERFSAQQFPDLHSELNLSSLELGDSALYFCASSVEQQSTEAFFGQGTRLTVV.